This TCR beta chain appears in the sequencing data of a study of blood T cell repertoires in COVID-19. Study details: COVID-19 samples from acute and convalescent phases originated in the United States, Italy and Spain. Sources were T cells, B-cell-depleted T cells, or PBMCs; the material itself was cDNA or gDNA.

V lost 5 bases, J lost 4 bases, and 10 bases stayed unmatched. This CDR3 has 15 amino acids. Looked up from germline, CDR1 is MNHEY and CDR2 is SVGEGT. Method: immunoSEQ multiplex PCR; TCRdb's copy keeps in-frame clones and lacks some. The sample gives approximately 45,000 clones, over 75% of which show up once; over 4% is in the top ten. Specimen: peripheral blood. The source is an older man with acute or convalescent COVID-19. V and J are TRBV6-2 or TRBV6-3 and TRBJ2-5; 7 bases line up with TRBD1. The CDR3 DNA reads as TGTGCCAGCAGTCAACGACAGGGAGCGGTAGAGACCCAGTACTTC. Its protein product is CASSQRQGAVETQYF.